Listed here are 14 T cell receptor beta chains from one sample, sequenced in a study of control samples from healthy donors and cancer patients. Libraries were prepared by immunoSEQ multiplex PCR; TCRdb keeps only in-frame clonotypes and omits some of them. The sample holds about 96,000 clones, over 90% seen once. Input material: blood. These receptors were taken from a man between 18 and 35 years old in good health.

The chain couples TRBV5-4 to TRBJ2-1; 9 bases are a match to TRBD2. There are 18 residues in the CDR3. J was trimmed by 1 base and V by 2 bases; bases with no gene match: 10. Germline-derived CDR1 and CDR2 are SGHNT and YYREEE (reference sequence). In DNA, the CDR3 is TGTGCCAGCAGCTTTTACGGCGGGGGGGCAGTATCCTACAATGAGCAGTTCTTC. Translation gives CASSFYGGGAVSYNEQFF.

The chain uses TRBV27 and TRBJ1-2; weak D call: TRBD1 (6 bases). The germline V gene has CDR1 MNHEY and CDR2 SMNVEV (reference sequence). The V gene lost 4 bases and the J gene lost 4 bases, with 22 bases spanning the gap. The CDR3 has 17 amino acids. The CDR3 loop is CASSSYLKQGGAYGYTF. DNA for the CDR3: TGTGCCAGCAGTTCCTATCTCAAACAGGGTGGCGCCTATGGCTACACCTTC.

The genes are TRBV30 and TRBJ2-7; D is unresolved. V was shortened by 0 bases and J by 3 bases, with 9 bases between the two germline ends. The CDR3 contains 13 residues. Germline V lookup: CDR1 GTSNPN, CDR2 SVGIG (reference sequence). In DNA form, the CDR3 reads TGTGCCTGGAGTGTAGGTGTGAACTACGAGCAGTACTTC. This encodes CAWSVGVNYEQYF.

This clone appeared once. The chain employs TRBV7-6 and TRBJ2-7, with TRBD1 as a possible D gene (6 bases). V was pared by 4 bases and J by 7 bases, with 14 bases between. The CDR3 loop spans 13 amino acids. Germline CDR1 reads SGHVS; CDR2 reads FNYEAQ. The CDR3: CASSSYGQNEQYF. The CDR3 DNA sequence: TGTGCCAGCAGCTCATATGGACAGAATGAGCAGTACTTC.

The rearrangement joins TRBV4-1 to TRBJ1-1; 8 bases map to TRBD1. CDR1 MGHRA and CDR2 YSYEKL come from the germline V gene. The CDR3 sequence is 13 residues long. V shed 2 bases and J 6 bases; nucleotides not matched to a gene: 2. CDR3 nucleotide sequence: TGCGCCAGCAGCCAAACAGGGGGGGCTGAAGCTTTCTTT. Protein sequence: CASSQTGGAEAFF.

The chain couples TRBV6-5 to TRBJ2-1, with 8 bases matching TRBD1. CDR3 length: 13 residues. Germline V gene sequence: CDR1 MNHEY, CDR2 SVGAGI. The V segment lost 6 bases and the J segment 5 bases; nucleotides outside the gene matches: 3. CDR3 protein: CASRGTGHNEQFF. CDR3 coding DNA: TGTGCCAGCAGAGGGACAGGTCACAATGAGCAGTTCTTC.

The chain links TRBV30 to TRBJ1-5; no clear D gene. CDR3 length equals 14 residues. CDR1 and CDR2 from the germline V gene are GTSNPN and SVGIG (reference sequence). V gave up 2 bases and J gave up 2 bases, with 10 bases separating them. As DNA, the CDR3 is TGTGCCTGGAGTCGTCTGGAGGGCAATCAGCCCCAGCATTTT. Its translation: CAWSRLEGNQPQHF.

J is TRBJ1-4 and V is TRBV15; 7 bases are shared with TRBD1. The CDR3 consists of 14 residues. V was pared by 0 bases and J by 7 bases, with 2 bases of the junction left unmatched. The germline gives CDR1 LNHNV, CDR2 YYDKDF (reference sequence). Here the CDR3 DNA reads TGTGCCACCAGCAGAGAGACAGGGTTTGAAAAACTGTTTTTT. Translated, it gives CATSRETGFEKLFF.

CDR3 residues: CASTGDGGEKLFF. The DNA of the CDR3 is TGTGCCAGTACAGGGGATGGAGGTGAAAAACTGTTTTTT. The chain carries TRBV19 and TRBJ1-4; a possible D gene is TRBD1 (6 bases). This CDR3 comprises 13 residues. V was pared by 7 bases and J by 7 bases, with 13 bases between. CDR1 is LNHDA, CDR2 SQIVND, per germline (reference sequence).

J is TRBJ1-1 and V is TRBV30; D is uncertain. The CDR3 totals 13 residues. V gave up 1 base and J gave up 2 bases, with 8 bases separating them. The germline V gene encodes CDR1 GTSNPN and CDR2 SVGIG (reference sequence). The chain's CDR3 is CAWSGLSNTEAFF. The DNA for the CDR3 is TGTGCCTGGAGTGGTCTTTCAAACACTGAAGCTTTCTTT.

The chain joins TRBV7-2 to TRBJ2-5; D is ambiguous. Trimming left V 1 base short and J 4 bases short, with 22 bases between. CDR3 length equals 18 residues. Germline CDR1 reads SGHTA; CDR2 reads FQGNSA. CDR3 coding DNA: TGTGCCAGCAGCTTAGTCCTTGCCGGGCTTACGGTCGTAGAGACCCAGTACTTC. Protein: CASSLVLAGLTVVETQYF.

V gene TRBV5-4 combines with J gene TRBJ2-3; no reliable D call. With 4 bases removed from V and 2 bases from J, the gap between germline ends came to 2 bases. Germline CDR1 and CDR2: SGHNT and YYREEE (reference sequence). CDR3 length equals 11 residues. CDR3 sequence (DNA): TGTGCCAGCAGCATCACAGATACGCAGTATTTT. This codes for CASSITDTQYF.

The CDR3 protein is CASSLSSSTDTQYF. The CDR3 nucleotides read TGTGCCAGCAGCTTATCCAGTAGCACAGATACGCAGTATTTT. The rearrangement uses TRBV7-3 and TRBJ2-3; D is undetermined. V lost 2 bases to trimming and J lost 0 bases, with 6 bases between them. CDR3 size: 14 residues. CDR1 is SGHTA and CDR2 is FQGTGA in the germline V gene.

The chain combines TRBV19 with TRBJ1-1, with TRBD1 as a possible D gene (6 bases). V lost 4 bases and J 4 bases, leaving 16 bases between the germline ends. This CDR3 is built from 15 residues. Germline CDR1 and CDR2: LNHDA and SQIVND (reference sequence). CDR3 coding DNA: TGTGCCAGTAGTACGACACAGGGCTTACGCACTGAAGCTTTCTTT. It codes for CASSTTQGLRTEAFF. Combining the CDR3 with reference TRBV19 and TRBJ1-1 gives the whole variable domain DGGITQSPKYLFRKEGQNVTLSCEQNLNHDAMYWYRQDPGQGLRLIYYSQIVNDFQKGDIAEGYSVSREKKESFPLTVTSAQKNPTAFYLCASSTTQGLRTEAFFGQGTRLTVV.